These 7 T cell receptor beta chains originate from one sample sequenced in a study of graft-versus-host responses after intestinal transplantation. The plating included around 200,000 irradiated, violet-dye-labeled stimulator cells together with around 200,000 CFSE-labeled responder cells. The data were produced by immunoSEQ multiplex PCR, yet TCRdb's version contains in-frame clones alone and is incomplete. The table has tens of thousands of clones, about 45% seen once. The sequencing used alloreactive CD8+ T cells from a mixed lymphocyte reaction culture, collected before transplantation. Subset of the sample: CFSE-low proliferating T cells sorted from approximately six-day pre-transplant mixed lymphocyte reaction (GvH or HvG direction). The source is a human patient who was an organ donor for intestinal transplantation.

The rearrangement joins TRBV6-1 to TRBJ2-5; either TRBD1 or TRBD2 may fit D (6 bases each). V lost 0 bases and J 0 bases, leaving 20 bases between the germline ends. Looked up from germline, CDR1 is MNHNS and CDR2 is SASEGT. This CDR3 spans 19 amino acids. The CDR3 DNA reads as TGTGCCAGCAGTGAAGCGCTTCAGTCGGGGGCATTGTACCAAGAGACCCAGTACTTC. It encodes CASSEALQSGALYQETQYF.

Written as DNA, the CDR3 is TGTGCCAGCAGTGAAGCTGGTCTACGCACAGATACGCAGTATTTT. This gives the protein CASSEAGLRTDTQYF. The chain combines TRBV2 with TRBJ2-3, with D unresolved. V lost 0 bases and J lost 1, with 8 bases in between. CDR3 length: 15 residues. Germline V CDR1 and CDR2: SNHLY, FYNNEI.

V is TRBV9 and J is TRBJ2-1; maybe TRBD2 (6 bases). The V gene lost 1 base and the J gene lost 8 bases, with 16 bases spanning the gap. From germline, CDR1 is SGDLS and CDR2 YYNGEE. This CDR3 spans 15 amino acids. The CDR3 reads CASSVLASASDEQFF. CDR3 bases: TGTGCCAGCAGCGTACTAGCTAGCGCTAGTGATGAGCAGTTCTTC.

The CDR3, as DNA: TGTGCCAGCAGCTTAGGTCGCCAGGGGTCCTACGAGCAGTACTTC. Its translation: CASSLGRQGSYEQYF. The chain carries TRBV13 and TRBJ2-7, with D perhaps TRBD1 (6 bases). The CDR3 is made up of 15 amino acids. Germline-derived CDR1 and CDR2 are PRHDT and FYEKMQ (reference sequence). Trimming pared 0 bases from V and 1 base from J, leaving 10 bases between. Combining the CDR3 with reference TRBV13 and TRBJ2-7 gives the whole variable domain AAGVIQSPRHLIKEKRETATLKCYPIPRHDTVYWYQQGPGQDPQFLISFYEKMQSDKGSIPDRFSAQQFSDYHSELNMSSLELGDSALYFCASSLGRQGSYEQYFGPGTRLTVT.

This clone was detected a few times. A much larger clone lies a single base off, so this may be a read error. This sequence joins TRBV28 and TRBJ2-7; 8 bases align to TRBD1. Trimming took 4 bases from V and 4 from J; bases not matched to a gene: 3. CDR1 and CDR2 from the germline V gene are MDHEN and SYDVKM. The CDR3 loop spans 13 amino acids. CDR3 sequence (DNA): TGTGCCAGCAGTTACGGGACAGGATACGAGCAGTACTTC. Translated, it gives CASSYGTGYEQYF.

The chain links TRBV4-2 to TRBJ2-1; TRBD1 might be the D (6 bases). Between the trimmed V and J ends, which lost 6 bases and 0 bases, there was a span of 6 bases. The germline CDR1 and CDR2 sequences are LGHNA and YNFKEQ. This CDR3 is built from 13 residues. The CDR3 coding sequence is TGTGCCAGCAGGGACAGCTCCTACAATGAGCAGTTCTTC. Translation: CASRDSSYNEQFF.

The chain uses TRBV6-5 and TRBJ2-7, with 9 bases lining up with TRBD1. This CDR3 comprises 13 residues. The trim removed 6 bases at V and 5 bases at J, leaving 5 bases unmatched. CDR1 and CDR2 from the germline V gene are MNHEY and SVGAGI. CDR3: CASSAGTGNEQYF. The CDR3 bases are TGTGCCAGCAGCGCCGGGACAGGGAACGAGCAGTACTTC.